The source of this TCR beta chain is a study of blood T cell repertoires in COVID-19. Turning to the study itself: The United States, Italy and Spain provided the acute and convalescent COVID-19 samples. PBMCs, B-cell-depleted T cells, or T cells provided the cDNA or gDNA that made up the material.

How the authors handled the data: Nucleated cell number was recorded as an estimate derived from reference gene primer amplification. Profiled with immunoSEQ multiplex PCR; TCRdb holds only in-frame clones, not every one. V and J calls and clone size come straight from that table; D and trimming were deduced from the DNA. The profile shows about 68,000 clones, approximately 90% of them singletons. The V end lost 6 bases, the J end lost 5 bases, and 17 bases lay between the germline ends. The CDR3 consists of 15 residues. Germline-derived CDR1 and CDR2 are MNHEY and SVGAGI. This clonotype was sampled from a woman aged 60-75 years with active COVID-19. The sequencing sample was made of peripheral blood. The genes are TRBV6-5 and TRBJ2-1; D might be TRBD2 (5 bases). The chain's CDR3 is CASSLEREPNNEQFF. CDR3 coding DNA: TGTGCCAGCAGCCTGGAGAGGGAACCGAACAATGAGCAGTTCTTC.